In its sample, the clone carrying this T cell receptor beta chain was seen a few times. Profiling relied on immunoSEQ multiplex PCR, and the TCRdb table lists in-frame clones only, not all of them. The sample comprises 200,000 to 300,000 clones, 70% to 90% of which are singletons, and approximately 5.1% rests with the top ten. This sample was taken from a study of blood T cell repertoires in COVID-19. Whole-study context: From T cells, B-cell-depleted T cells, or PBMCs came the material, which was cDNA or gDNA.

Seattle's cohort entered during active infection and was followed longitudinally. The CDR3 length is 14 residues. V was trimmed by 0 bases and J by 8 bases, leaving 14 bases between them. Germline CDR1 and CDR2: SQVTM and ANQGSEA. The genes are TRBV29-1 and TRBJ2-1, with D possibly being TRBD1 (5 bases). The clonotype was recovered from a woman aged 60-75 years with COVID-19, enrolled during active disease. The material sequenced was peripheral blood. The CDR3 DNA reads TGCAGCGTTGAAGACCGGTCTAGGGGCCATGAGCAGTTCTTC. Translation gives CSVEDRSRGHEQFF.